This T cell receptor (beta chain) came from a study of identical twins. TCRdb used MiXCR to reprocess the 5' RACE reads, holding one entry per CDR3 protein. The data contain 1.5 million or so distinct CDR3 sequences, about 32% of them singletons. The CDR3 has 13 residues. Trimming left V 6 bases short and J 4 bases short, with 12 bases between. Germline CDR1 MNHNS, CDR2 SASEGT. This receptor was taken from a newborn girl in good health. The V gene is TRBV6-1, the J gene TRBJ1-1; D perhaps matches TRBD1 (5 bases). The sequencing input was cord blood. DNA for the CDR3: TGTGCCAGCAGACGAGACAGATCCACTGAAGCTTTCTTT. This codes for CASRRDRSTEAFF.